A selection of T cell receptor beta chains follows, all from one sample in a study of response to subunit inactivated influenza vaccine. TCRdb called the RT-PCR reads again in MiXCR, with one record for every CDR3 protein. The top ten clones hold roughly 11% of a sample with over 650,000 distinct CDR3 sequences, about 18% of them seen once. Material: PBMCs from blood, obtained 5 days after vaccination. The receptor source for this set is a man aged 50 to 60 who received an inactivated influenza vaccine. The CDR3 runs from the conserved cysteine through the conserved F or W. Each record gives: D gene, J gene, clone size, V gene, CDR3 protein, CDR3 DNA. D genes are given only for firm matches. Size is omitted from some rows. Given values are once, few, many or a class for expanded clones.

D: TRBD1
J: TRBJ1-1
size: few
V: TRBV7-9
CDR3: CASSPHAGTGATEAFF
DNA: TGTGCCAGCAGCCCACATGCCGGGACAGGGGCCACTGAAGCTTTCTTT

D: TRBD1
J: TRBJ2-7
size: .
V: TRBV20-1
CDR3: CSARAAPGQGAMSYEQYF
DNA: TGCAGTGCTAGAGCAGCCCCGGGACAGGGGGCTATGTCCTACGAGCAGTACTTC

D: .
J: TRBJ2-5
size: .
V: TRBV7-2
CDR3: CASSLSARQETQYF
DNA: TGTGCCAGCAGCTTAAGCGCGCGGCAAGAGACCCAGTACTTC

D: .
J: TRBJ2-6
size: .
V: TRBV28
CDR3: CASSFGQSGANVLTF
DNA: TGTGCCAGCAGTTTCGGGCAATCGGGGGCCAACGTCCTGACTTTC

D: TRBD2
J: TRBJ2-7
size: .
V: TRBV20-1
CDR3: CSARDPRLAGEQYF
DNA: TGCAGTGCTAGAGATCCCCGACTAGCGGGCGAGCAGTACTTC

D: .
J: TRBJ1-1
size: many
V: TRBV6-1
CDR3: CASSDRGRTEAFF
DNA: TGTGCCAGCAGTGATAGGGGAAGGACTGAAGCTTTCTTT

D: .
J: TRBJ2-2
size: .
V: TRBV12-5
CDR3: CASGFPRPGLAHAGELFF
DNA: TGTGCTAGTGGTTTTCCAAGACCGGGACTGGCTCACGCCGGGGAGCTGTTTTTT

D: .
J: TRBJ2-3
size: few
V: TRBV5-1
CDR3: CASSLVAAATDTQYF
DNA: TGCGCCAGCAGCTTGGTGGCAGCGGCCACAGATACGCAGTATTTT

D: .
J: TRBJ2-1
size: few
V: TRBV11-2
CDR3: CASSPRANEQFF
DNA: TGTGCCAGCAGCCCGCGCGCGAATGAGCAGTTCTTC

D: TRBD1
J: TRBJ2-1
size: .
V: TRBV5-1
CDR3: CASSSTGEYYNEQFF
DNA: TGCGCCAGCAGCTCGACAGGGGAATACTACAATGAGCAGTTCTTC

D: .
J: TRBJ1-2
size: .
V: TRBV6-2/TRBV6-3
CDR3: CASSYVQNYGYTF
DNA: TGTGCCAGCAGTTACGTACAGAACTATGGCTACACCTTC

D: .
J: TRBJ1-5
size: many
V: TRBV5-1
CDR3: CASSLELNQPQHF
DNA: TGCGCCAGCAGCTTGGAGTTAAATCAGCCCCAGCATTTT

D: .
J: TRBJ2-2
size: .
V: TRBV21-1
CDR3: CASTEEVALYRTPGSCFF
DNA: .

D: .
J: TRBJ2-5
size: few
V: TRBV28
CDR3: CASSGPPGETQYF
DNA: TGTGCCAGCAGTGGCCCCCCTGGAGAGACCCAGTACTTC

D: .
J: TRBJ1-1
size: .
V: TRBV4-1
CDR3: CASSQDVWGSTEAFF
DNA: TGCGCCAGCAGCCAAGATGTATGGGGTAGCACTGAAGCTTTCTTT

D: .
J: TRBJ2-2
size: few
V: TRBV12-3/TRBV12-4
CDR3: CASSLAMGNTGELFF
DNA: TGTGCCAGCAGTTTAGCGATGGGGAACACCGGGGAGCTGTTTTTT

D: TRBD1
J: TRBJ2-7
size: few
V: TRBV20-1
CDR3: CSAREDRGYYEQYF
DNA: TGCAGTGCTAGAGAAGACAGGGGGTACTACGAGCAGTACTTC

D: TRBD2
J: TRBJ2-7
size: few
V: TRBV7-2
CDR3: CASSLGSGSLGQYF
DNA: TGTGCCAGCAGCTTAGGCAGCGGGAGCTTAGGGCAGTACTTC

D: TRBD1
J: TRBJ2-7
size: .
V: TRBV7-9
CDR3: CASSFGTGGSHEQYF
DNA: TGTGCCAGCAGCTTCGGGACAGGGGGCTCCCACGAGCAGTACTTC

D: .
J: TRBJ2-1
size: .
V: TRBV5-1
CDR3: CASSHGVGSSYNEQFF
DNA: TGCGCCAGCAGCCATGGAGTAGGGAGCTCCTACAATGAGCAGTTCTTC

D: .
J: TRBJ1-5
size: .
V: TRBV7-6
CDR3: CASSLEIGSNQPQHF
DNA: TGTGCCAGCAGCTTAGAAATAGGAAGCAATCAGCCCCAGCATTTT

D: TRBD2
J: TRBJ2-1
size: .
V: TRBV10-2
CDR3: CASSESAASGPHRDEQFF
DNA: TGCGCCAGCAGTGAGTCGGCGGCTAGCGGGCCCCATCGGGATGAGCAGTTCTTC